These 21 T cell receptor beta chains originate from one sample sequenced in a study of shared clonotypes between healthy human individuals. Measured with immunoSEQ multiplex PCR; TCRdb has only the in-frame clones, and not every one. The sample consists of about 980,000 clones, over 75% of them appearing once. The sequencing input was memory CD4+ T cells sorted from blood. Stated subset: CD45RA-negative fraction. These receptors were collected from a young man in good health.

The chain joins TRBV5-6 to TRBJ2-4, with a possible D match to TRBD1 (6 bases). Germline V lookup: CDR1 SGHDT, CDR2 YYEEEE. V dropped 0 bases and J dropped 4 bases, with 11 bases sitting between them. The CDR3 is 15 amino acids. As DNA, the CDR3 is TGTGCCAGCAGCTTGGCAGGGGCCGGTAAAAACATTCAGTACTTC. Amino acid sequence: CASSLAGAGKNIQYF.

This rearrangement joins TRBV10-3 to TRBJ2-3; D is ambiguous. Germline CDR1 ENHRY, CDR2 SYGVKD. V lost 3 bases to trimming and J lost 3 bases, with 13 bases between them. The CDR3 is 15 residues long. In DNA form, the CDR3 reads TGTGCCATCAGTGACGGAGCCAAATTGACAGATACGCAGTATTTT. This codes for CAISDGAKLTDTQYF.

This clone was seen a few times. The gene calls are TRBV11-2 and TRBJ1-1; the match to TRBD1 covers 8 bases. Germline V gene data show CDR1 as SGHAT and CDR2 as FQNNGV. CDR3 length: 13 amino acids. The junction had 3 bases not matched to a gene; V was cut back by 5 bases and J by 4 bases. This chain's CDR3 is CASSLTGGTEAFF. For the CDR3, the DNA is TGTGCCAGCAGCCTTACAGGGGGCACTGAAGCTTTCTTT.

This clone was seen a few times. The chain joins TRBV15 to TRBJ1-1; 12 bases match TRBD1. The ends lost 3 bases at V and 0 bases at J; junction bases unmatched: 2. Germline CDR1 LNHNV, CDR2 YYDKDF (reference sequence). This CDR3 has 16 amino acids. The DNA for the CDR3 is TGTGCCACCAGCAGGGGACAGGGGGCTATGAACACTGAAGCTTTCTTT. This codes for CATSRGQGAMNTEAFF.

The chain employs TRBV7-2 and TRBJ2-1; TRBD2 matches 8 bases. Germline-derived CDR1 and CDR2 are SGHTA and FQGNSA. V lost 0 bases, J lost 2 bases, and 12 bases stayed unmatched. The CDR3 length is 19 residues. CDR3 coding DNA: TGTGCCAGCAGCTTAGCTGCAGCGGGAGCCGTAACCACCTACAATGAGCAGTTCTTC. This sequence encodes CASSLAAAGAVTTYNEQFF.

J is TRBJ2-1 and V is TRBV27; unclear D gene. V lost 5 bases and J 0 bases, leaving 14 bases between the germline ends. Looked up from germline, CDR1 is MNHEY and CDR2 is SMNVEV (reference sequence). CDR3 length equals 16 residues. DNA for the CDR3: TGTGCCAGCAGTCGTGAGAGACTCAGCTCCTACAATGAGCAGTTCTTC. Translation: CASSRERLSSYNEQFF.

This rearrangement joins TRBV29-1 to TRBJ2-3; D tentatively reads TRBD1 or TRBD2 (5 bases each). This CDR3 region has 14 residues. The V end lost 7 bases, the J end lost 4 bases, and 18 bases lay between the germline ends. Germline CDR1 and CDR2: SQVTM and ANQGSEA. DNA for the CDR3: TGCAGCGCCGGGGCCGGGATTTATGCAGATACGCAGTATTTT. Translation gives CSAGAGIYADTQYF.

The CDR3 loop is CASSLNIIGSNEKLFF. The DNA of the CDR3 is TGTGCCAGCAGCTTGAATATTATAGGGTCTAATGAAAAACTGTTTTTT. The V call is TRBV5-6, the J call TRBJ1-4, with D unresolved. This CDR3 has 16 residues. The germline V gene has CDR1 SGHDT and CDR2 YYEEEE. Trimming pared 1 base from V and 3 bases from J, leaving 13 bases between.

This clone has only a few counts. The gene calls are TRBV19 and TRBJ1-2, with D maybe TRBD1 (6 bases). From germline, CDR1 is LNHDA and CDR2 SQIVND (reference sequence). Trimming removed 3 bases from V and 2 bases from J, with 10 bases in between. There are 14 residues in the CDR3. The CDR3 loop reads CASSMLGGNYGYTF. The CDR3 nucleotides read TGTGCCAGTAGTATGTTAGGGGGAAACTATGGCTACACCTTC.

This CDR3 is CASSKRSILLSPGQVSYEQYF. The DNA of the CDR3 is TGTGCCAGCAGCAAACGATCCATCCTACTCTCGCCCGGACAGGTCTCCTACGAGCAGTACTTC. The chain joins TRBV21-1 to TRBJ2-7; TRBD1, the D gene given by the table, was not confirmed from the DNA. TRBV21-1 constitutes a pseudogene. This CDR3 comprises 21 residues.

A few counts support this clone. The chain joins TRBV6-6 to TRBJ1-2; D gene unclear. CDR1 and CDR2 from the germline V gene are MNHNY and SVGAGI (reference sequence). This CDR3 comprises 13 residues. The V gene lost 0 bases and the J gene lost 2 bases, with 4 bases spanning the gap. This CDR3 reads CASSYSSNYGYTF. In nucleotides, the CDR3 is TGTGCCAGCAGTTACTCCAGCAACTATGGCTACACCTTC.

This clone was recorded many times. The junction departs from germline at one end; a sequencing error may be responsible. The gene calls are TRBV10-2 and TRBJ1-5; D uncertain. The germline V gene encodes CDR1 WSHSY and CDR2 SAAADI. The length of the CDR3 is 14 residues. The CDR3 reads CASREGYSNQPQHF. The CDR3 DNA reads TGCGCCAGCCGTGAGGGCTATAGCAATCAGCCCCAGCATTTT.

The DNA for the CDR3 is TGTGCCAGCAGGGCGGGGGGAACGGTCGGAAACACCATATATTTT. Residues: CASRAGGTVGNTIYF. The chain joins TRBV27 to TRBJ1-3; D is perhaps TRBD1 (5 bases). Per germline, CDR1 MNHEY and CDR2 SMNVEV (reference sequence). V lost 6 bases and J 4 bases, leaving 16 bases between the germline ends. This CDR3 has 15 residues.

This chain's CDR3 is CASSPPPRTPSYEQYF. The CDR3 DNA reads as TGTGCCAGCAGCCCACCGCCCAGGACACCCTCCTACGAGCAGTACTTC. V usage is TRBV28 and J usage is TRBJ2-7; D is possibly TRBD1 (5 bases). Germline V lookup: CDR1 MDHEN, CDR2 SYDVKM. V was cut by 6 bases and J by 0 bases, with 18 bases left in between. The CDR3 consists of 16 residues. The entire variable domain, with the rest obtained from reference TRBV28 and TRBJ2-7, is as follows: DVKVTQSSRYLVKRTGEKVFLECVQDMDHENMFWYRQDPGLGLRLIYFSYDVKMKEKGDIPEGYSVSREKKERFSLILESASTNQTSMYLCASSPPPRTPSYEQYFGPGTRLTVT.

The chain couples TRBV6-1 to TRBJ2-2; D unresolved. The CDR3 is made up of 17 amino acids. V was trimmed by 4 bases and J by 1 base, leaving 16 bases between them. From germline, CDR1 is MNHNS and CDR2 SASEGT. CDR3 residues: CASSVGLGPMNTGELFF. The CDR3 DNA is TGTGCCAGCAGTGTGGGTTTAGGACCGATGAACACCGGGGAGCTGTTTTTT.

The CDR3 DNA reads as TGTGCCAGCTCGCCCCTTAGTAGGGGGCTCGGCGAGCAGTACTTC. The encoded protein is CASSPLSRGLGEQYF. This chain links TRBV18 with TRBJ2-7; 7 bases map to TRBD1. The junction had 14 bases not matched to a gene; V was cut back by 6 bases and J by 6 bases. Per the germline V gene, CDR1 is KGHSH and CDR2 is LQKENI. The CDR3 is 15 amino acids. The variable domain in full, with the rest retrieved from reference TRBV18 and TRBJ2-7, is NAGVMQNPRHLVRRRGQEARLRCSPMKGHSHVYWYRQLPEEGLKFMVYLQKENIIDESGMPKERFSAEFPKEGPSILRIQQVVRGDSAAYFCASSPLSRGLGEQYFGPGTRLTVT.

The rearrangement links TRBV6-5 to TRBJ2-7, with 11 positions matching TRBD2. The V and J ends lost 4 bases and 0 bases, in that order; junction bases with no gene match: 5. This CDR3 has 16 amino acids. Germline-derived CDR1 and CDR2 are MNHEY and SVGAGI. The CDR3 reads CASSSRLAGTSYEQYF. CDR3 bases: TGTGCCAGCAGTTCCCGACTAGCGGGGACCTCCTACGAGCAGTACTTC.

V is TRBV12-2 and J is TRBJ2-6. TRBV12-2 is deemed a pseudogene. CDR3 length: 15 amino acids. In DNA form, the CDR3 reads TGTGCAGGCCCCCGGTGCGATTATGGGGCCAACGTCCTGACTTTC. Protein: CAGPRCDYGANVLTF.

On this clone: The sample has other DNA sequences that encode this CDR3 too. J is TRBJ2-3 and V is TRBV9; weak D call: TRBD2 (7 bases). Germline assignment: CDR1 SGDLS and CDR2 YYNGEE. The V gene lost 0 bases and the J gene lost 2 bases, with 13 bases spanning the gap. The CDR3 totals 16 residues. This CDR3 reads CASSVGPGGHTDTQYF. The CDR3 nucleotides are TGTGCCAGCAGCGTAGGGCCCGGGGGGCACACAGATACGCAGTATTTT.

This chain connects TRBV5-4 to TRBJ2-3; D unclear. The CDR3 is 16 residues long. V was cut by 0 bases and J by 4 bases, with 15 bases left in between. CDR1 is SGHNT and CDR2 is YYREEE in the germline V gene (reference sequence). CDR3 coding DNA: TGTGCCAGCAGCTTGGTAGGCAACCGACCGGCAGATACGCAGTATTTT. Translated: CASSLVGNRPADTQYF.

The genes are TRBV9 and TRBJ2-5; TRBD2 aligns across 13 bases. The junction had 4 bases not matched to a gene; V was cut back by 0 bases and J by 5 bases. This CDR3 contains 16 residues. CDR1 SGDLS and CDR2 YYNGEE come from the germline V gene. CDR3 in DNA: TGTGCCAGCAGCGTAGGGACTAGCGGGGGCATGGAGACCCAGTACTTC. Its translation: CASSVGTSGGMETQYF.